These 13 T cell receptor beta chains share one sample of origin, sequenced in a study of blood T cells in healthy people across ages. Using a J-beta primer mix together with a sample-barcoded 5' primer, a second PCR was run for roughly 6 to 12 cycles. TCRdb itself ran the 5' RACE reads through MiXCR, one entry per CDR3 protein. The profile shows 270,000 or so distinct CDR3 sequences, less than 30% of them singletons. The sequencing input was blood. Source of these receptors: a woman aged 70-85 years in good health.

This clonotype was detected a few times. V gene TRBV11-2 combines with J gene TRBJ2-3, with 7 positions matching TRBD1. V was pared by 4 bases and J by 8 bases, with 15 bases of the junction left unmatched. The CDR3 sequence is 16 residues long. Germline assignment: CDR1 SGHAT and CDR2 FQNNGV. The CDR3: CASSSPGQYFFGTQYF. DNA for the CDR3: TGTGCCAGCAGCTCGCCGGGACAGTATTTTTTTGGTACGCAGTATTTT. The complete variable domain, with remaining parts taken from reference TRBV11-2 and TRBJ2-3, reads EAGVAQSPRYKIIEKRQSVAFWCNPISGHATLYWYQQILGQGPKLLIQFQNNGVVDDSQLPKDRFSAERLKGVDSTLKIQPAKLEDSAVYLCASSSPGQYFFGTQYFGPGTRLTVL.

The chain joins TRBV5-1 to TRBJ2-5; 7 bases align to TRBD1. The J call may be in error: the DNA end matches TRBJ2-1 better. CDR3 length equals 14 residues. From germline, CDR1 is SGHRS and CDR2 YFSETQ. The CDR3 loop is CASSWDSSGNEQFF. The CDR3, as DNA: TGCGCCAGCAGCTGGGACAGTTCGGGAAATGAGCAGTTCTTC.

This clonotype was seen a single time. The chain has TRBV5-1 and TRBJ1-4; perhaps TRBD1 as D (5 bases). From germline, CDR1 is SGHRS and CDR2 YFSETQ. This CDR3 is 12 amino acids long. The V and J ends lost 4 bases and 5 bases respectively, with 6 bases between them. As DNA, the CDR3 is TGCGCCAGCAGCAAGGGGAATGAAAAACTGTTTTTT. It translates to CASSKGNEKLFF. The complete variable domain, with remaining parts taken from reference TRBV5-1 and TRBJ1-4, reads KAGVTQTPRYLIKTRGQQVTLSCSPISGHRSVSWYQQTPGQGLQFLFEYFSETQRNKGNFPGRFSGRQFSNSRSEMNVSTLELGDSALYLCASSKGNEKLFFGSGTQLSVL.

A few counts support this clonotype. The CDR3, as DNA: TGTGCCAGCAGCTCCAGACTGGACAGGGTTGATGGCTACACCTTC. Its protein product is CASSSRLDRVDGYTF. This rearrangement joins TRBV7-2 to TRBJ1-2; TRBD1 agrees at 8 bases. The germline V gene encodes CDR1 SGHTA and CDR2 FQGNSA. V lost 4 bases, J lost 6 bases, and 10 bases stayed unmatched. The CDR3 sequence is 15 residues long.

This rearrangement joins TRBV7-2 to TRBJ2-1; D ambiguous. This CDR3 spans 15 amino acids. V was shortened by 5 bases and J by 6 bases, with 17 bases between the two germline ends. Per the germline V gene, CDR1 is SGHTA and CDR2 is FQGNSA. CDR3 sequence: CASSQDTGPPNEQFF. CDR3 coding DNA: TGTGCCAGCAGCCAAGACACTGGACCCCCCAATGAGCAGTTCTTC.

The chain links TRBV20-1 to TRBJ2-1, with 7 positions matching TRBD2. Germline values: CDR1 DFQATT, CDR2 SNEGSKA (reference sequence). CDR3 length: 15 amino acids. J was trimmed by 4 bases and V by 3 bases; bases with no gene match: 9. This CDR3 reads CSASSGGGPYNEQFF. In DNA, the CDR3 is TGCAGTGCTAGTTCCGGGGGAGGGCCTTACAATGAGCAGTTCTTC.

This clonotype showed up many times. The chain carries TRBV7-3 and TRBJ2-7, with D possibly TRBD2 on 5 matching bases. Trimming took 2 bases from V and 5 from J, leaving 10 bases between them. Germline loops: CDR1 SGHTA, CDR2 FQGTGA. The CDR3 extends over 13 amino acids. The CDR3 bases are TGTGCCAGCAGCTTATCGCTCGGGAACGAGCAGTACTTC. Translating it yields CASSLSLGNEQYF.

This clonotype was counted a few times. The rearrangement joins TRBV20-1 to TRBJ2-1, with no clear D. The better agreement between TRBJ2-5 and the DNA end casts doubt on the J call. The germline V gene encodes CDR1 DFQATT and CDR2 SNEGSKA (reference sequence). The CDR3 is 11 residues long. The CDR3, as DNA: TGCAGTGCGCCGCACGGGGAGACCCAGTACTTC. It translates to CSAPHGETQYF.

The chain is built from TRBV14 and TRBJ2-5; TRBD2 is a possible D gene (6 bases). The V end was cut by 4 bases, the J end by 1 base, with 13 bases between. The CDR3 is made up of 15 amino acids. Germline assignment: CDR1 SGHDN and CDR2 FVKESK. CDR3 amino acids: CASSRTRGTQETQYF. CDR3 nucleotide sequence: TGTGCCAGCAGCCGAACACGGGGGACCCAAGAGACCCAGTACTTC.

This clonotype was seen a few times. At one of its ends the junction is not consistent with the germline gene, which may arise from a read error. V gene TRBV24-1 combines with J gene TRBJ2-3; 12 positions match TRBD2. The CDR3 consists of 16 residues. From germline, CDR1 is KGHDR and CDR2 SFDVKD. CDR3: CATSDRLAGEADTQYF. CDR3 in DNA: TGTGCCACCAGTGATCGACTAGCGGGAGAGGCAGATACGCAGTACTTT.

The chain couples TRBV28 to TRBJ2-4, with TRBD2 matching over 14 bases. The trim removed 1 base at V and 6 bases at J, leaving 5 bases unmatched. This CDR3 has 17 residues. Germline values: CDR1 MDHEN, CDR2 SYDVKM. CDR3 in DNA: TGTGCCAGCAGTTTATTGGGGACTAGCGGGAGCGGAAACATTCAGTACTTC. Its protein product is CASSLLGTSGSGNIQYF.

The chain combines TRBV12-5 with TRBJ2-2, with D unclear. The V end was cut by 5 bases, the J end by 4 bases, with 8 bases between. This CDR3 spans 13 amino acids. Germline lookup yields CDR1 LGHNT and CDR2 FRNRAP. The CDR3 region is CASGLVVTGELFF. The CDR3, as DNA: TGTGCTAGTGGTCTAGTGGTCACCGGGGAGCTGTTTTTT.

In its sample, this clonotype was seen a few times. The V gene is TRBV4-3, the J gene TRBJ2-7; 9 positions agree with TRBD1. The CDR3 contains 15 residues. CDR1 is LGHNA, CDR2 YSLEER, per germline. J lost 4 bases, V lost 0 bases, and 4 bases had no gene match. The CDR3 region is CASSQEWGQGYEQYF. The CDR3, as DNA: TGCGCCAGCAGCCAAGAGTGGGGACAGGGTTACGAGCAGTACTTC.